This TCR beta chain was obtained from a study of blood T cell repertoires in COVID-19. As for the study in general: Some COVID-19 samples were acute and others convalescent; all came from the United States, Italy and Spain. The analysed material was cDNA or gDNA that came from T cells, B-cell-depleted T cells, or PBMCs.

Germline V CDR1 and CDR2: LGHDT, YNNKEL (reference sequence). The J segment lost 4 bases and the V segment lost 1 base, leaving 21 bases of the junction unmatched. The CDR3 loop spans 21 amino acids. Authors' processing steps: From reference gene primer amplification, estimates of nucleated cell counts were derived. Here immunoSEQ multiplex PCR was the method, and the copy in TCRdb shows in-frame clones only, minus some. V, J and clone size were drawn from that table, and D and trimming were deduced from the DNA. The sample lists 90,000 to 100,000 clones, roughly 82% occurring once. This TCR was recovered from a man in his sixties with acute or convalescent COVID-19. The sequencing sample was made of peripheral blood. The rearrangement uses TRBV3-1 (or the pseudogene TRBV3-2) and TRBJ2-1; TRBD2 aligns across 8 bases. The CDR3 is CASSQVVGSPKRGPPYNEQFF. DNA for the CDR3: TGTGCCAGCAGCCAAGTCGTGGGCAGTCCGAAGCGGGGGCCTCCTTACAATGAGCAGTTCTTC.